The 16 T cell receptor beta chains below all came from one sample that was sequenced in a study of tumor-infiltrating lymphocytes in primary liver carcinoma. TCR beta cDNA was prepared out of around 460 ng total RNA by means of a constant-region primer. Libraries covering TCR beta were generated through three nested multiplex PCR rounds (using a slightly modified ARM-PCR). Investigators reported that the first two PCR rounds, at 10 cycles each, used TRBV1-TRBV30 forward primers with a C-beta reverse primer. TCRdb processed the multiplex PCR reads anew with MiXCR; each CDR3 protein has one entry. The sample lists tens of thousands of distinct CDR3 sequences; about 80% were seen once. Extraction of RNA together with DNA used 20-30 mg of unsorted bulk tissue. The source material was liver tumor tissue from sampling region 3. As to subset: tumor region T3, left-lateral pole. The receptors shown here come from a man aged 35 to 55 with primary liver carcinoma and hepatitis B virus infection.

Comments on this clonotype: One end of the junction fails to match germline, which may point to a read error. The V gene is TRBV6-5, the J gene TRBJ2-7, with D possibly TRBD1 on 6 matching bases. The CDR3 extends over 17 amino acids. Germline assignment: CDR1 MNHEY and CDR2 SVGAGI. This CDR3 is CARSCRDIGRRGNEQCF. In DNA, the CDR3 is TGTGCCCGCAGTTGCCGGGACATCGGTAGGCGAGGGAACGAGCAGTGCTTC.

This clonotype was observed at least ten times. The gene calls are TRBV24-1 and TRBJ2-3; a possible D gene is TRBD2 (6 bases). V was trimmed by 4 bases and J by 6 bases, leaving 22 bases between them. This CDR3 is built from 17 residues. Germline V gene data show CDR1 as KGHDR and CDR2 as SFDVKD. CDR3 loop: CATSDTGTHFHPDTQYF. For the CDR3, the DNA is TGTGCCACCAGTGACACCGGGACTCACTTCCATCCGGATACGCAGTATTTT.

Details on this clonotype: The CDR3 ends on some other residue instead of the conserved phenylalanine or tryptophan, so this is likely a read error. The CDR3 bases are TGTGCCAGCAGTGAACTAGCTAGCGGGCCGTATAGTACAGATACGCAGTATCTT. Its protein product is CASSELASGPYSTDTQYL. The chain recombines TRBV6-1 with TRBJ2-3, with 8 bases fitting TRBD2. The trim removed 2 bases at V and 3 bases at J, leaving 13 bases unmatched. This CDR3 has 18 amino acids. CDR1 is MNHNS, CDR2 SASEGT, per germline.

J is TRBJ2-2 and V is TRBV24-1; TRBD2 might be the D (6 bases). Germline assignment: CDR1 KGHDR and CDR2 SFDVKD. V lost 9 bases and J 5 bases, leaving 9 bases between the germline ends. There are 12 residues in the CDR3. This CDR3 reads CATGEDTGELFF. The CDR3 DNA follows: TGTGCCACCGGGGAGGATACCGGGGAGCTGTTTTTT.

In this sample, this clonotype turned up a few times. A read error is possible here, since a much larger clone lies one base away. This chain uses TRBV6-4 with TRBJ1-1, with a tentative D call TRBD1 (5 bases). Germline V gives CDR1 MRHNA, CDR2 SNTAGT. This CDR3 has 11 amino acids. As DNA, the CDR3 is TGTGCCAACAGTGAGGGGACCGAAGCTTTCTTT. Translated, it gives CANSEGTEAFF.

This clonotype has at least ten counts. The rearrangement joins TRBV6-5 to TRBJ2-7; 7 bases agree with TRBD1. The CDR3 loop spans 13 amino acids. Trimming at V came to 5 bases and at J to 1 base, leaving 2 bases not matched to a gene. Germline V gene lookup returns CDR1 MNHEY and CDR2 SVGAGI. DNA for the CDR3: TGTGCCAGCAGTCAACAGGGGTCCTACGAGCAGTACTTC. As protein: CASSQQGSYEQYF.

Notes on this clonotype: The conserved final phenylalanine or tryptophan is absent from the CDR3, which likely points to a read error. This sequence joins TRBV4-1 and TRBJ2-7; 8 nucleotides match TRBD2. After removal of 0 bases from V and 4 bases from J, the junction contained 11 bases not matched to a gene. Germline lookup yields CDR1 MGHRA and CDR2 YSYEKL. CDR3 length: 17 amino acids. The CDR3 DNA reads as TGCGCCAGCAGCCAAGATTTAGCGGGGACACTCTCTTACGAGCAGTACTAC. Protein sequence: CASSQDLAGTLSYEQYY.

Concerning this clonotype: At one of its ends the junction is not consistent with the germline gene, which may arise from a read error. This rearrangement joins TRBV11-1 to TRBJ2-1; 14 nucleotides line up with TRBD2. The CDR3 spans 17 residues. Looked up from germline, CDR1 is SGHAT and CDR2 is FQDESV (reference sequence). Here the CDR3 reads CASSLGLAGVVDNEQFF. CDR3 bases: TGTGCAAGCAGCCTGGGACTAGCGGGGGTAGTTGACAATGAGCAGTTCTTC.

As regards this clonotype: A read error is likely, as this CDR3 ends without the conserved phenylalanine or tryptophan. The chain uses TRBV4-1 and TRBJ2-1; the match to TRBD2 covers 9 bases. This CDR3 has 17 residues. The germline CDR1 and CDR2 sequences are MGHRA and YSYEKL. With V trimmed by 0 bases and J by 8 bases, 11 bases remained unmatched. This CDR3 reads CASSQDPASGVSDEQFY. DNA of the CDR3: TGCGCCAGCAGCCAAGATCCCGCTAGCGGGGTATCGGATGAGCAGTTCTAC.

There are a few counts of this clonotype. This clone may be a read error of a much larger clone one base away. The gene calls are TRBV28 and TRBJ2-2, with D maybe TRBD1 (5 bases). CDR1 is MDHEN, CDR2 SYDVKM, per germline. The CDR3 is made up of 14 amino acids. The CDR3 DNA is TGTGCCGGCAGTTTATTAGGGGCAGTCGGGGAGCTGTTTTTT. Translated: CAGSLLGAVGELFF.

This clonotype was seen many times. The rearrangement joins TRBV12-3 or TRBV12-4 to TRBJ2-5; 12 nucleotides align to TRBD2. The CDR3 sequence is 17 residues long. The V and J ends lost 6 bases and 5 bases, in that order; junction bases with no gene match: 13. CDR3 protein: CASSFRLAGVPGETQYF. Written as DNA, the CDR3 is TGTGCCAGCAGCTTTCGACTAGCGGGAGTACCGGGGGAGACCCAGTACTTC.

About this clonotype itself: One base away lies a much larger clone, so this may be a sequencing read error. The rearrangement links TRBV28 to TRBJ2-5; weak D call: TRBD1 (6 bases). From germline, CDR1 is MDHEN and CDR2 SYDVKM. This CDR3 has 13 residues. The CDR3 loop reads CVSSFGGGETQYF. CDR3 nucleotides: TGTGTCAGCAGTTTTGGGGGCGGGGAGACCCAGTACTTC. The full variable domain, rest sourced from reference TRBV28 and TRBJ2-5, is DVKVTQSSRYLVKRTGEKVFLECVQDMDHENMFWYRQDPGLGLRLIYFSYDVKMKEKGDIPEGYSVSREKKERFSLILESASTNQTSMYLCVSSFGGGETQYFGPGTRLLVL.

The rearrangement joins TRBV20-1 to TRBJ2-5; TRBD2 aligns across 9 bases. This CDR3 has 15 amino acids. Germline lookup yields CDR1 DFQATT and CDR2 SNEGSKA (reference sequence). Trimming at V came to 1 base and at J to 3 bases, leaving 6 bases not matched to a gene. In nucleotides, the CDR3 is TGCAGTGCTAGAGGTAGCGGGAGCTTGGAAGAGACCCAGTACTTC. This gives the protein CSARGSGSLEETQYF.

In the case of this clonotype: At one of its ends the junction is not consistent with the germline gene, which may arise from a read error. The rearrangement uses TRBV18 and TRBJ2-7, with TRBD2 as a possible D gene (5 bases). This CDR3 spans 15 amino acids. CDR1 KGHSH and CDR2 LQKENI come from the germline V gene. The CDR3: CACSPNQWESYEQYF. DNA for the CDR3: TGTGCCTGCTCACCAAACCAGTGGGAGTCCTACGAGCAGTACTTC.

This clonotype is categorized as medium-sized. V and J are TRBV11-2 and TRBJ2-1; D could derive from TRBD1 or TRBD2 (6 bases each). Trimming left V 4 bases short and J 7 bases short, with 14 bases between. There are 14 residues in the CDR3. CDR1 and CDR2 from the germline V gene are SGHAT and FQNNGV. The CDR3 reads CASSSPGGGNEQFF. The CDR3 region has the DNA TGTGCCAGCAGCTCTCCCGGAGGGGGAAATGAGCAGTTCTTC.

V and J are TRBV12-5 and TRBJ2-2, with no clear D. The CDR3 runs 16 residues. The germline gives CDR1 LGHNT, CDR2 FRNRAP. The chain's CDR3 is CAIGPPGSPNTGELFF. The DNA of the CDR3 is TGTGCCATTGGTCCCCCGGGCAGCCCGAACACCGGGGAGCTGTTTTTT.